The 7 T cell receptor beta chains presented below share a single source sample, sequenced in a study of T cell repertoires in cytomegalovirus infection. These receptors' targets are unknown. TCRdb processed the reads anew with MiXCR; each CDR3 protein has one entry. The sample lists 100,000 to 120,000 distinct CDR3 sequences, 30% to 35% occurring once. This specimen consisted of CD8+ T cells from cultured PBMCs, obtained from culture after CMV antigen stimulation. These receptors all come from a human donor in good health (CMV status not recorded). Some clones in this sample may be carry-over from other donors' samples.

This rearrangement joins TRBV6-6 to TRBJ1-2; weak D call: TRBD1 (6 bases). This CDR3 has 14 residues. The V gene's germline CDR1 is MNHNY and CDR2 SVGAGI (reference sequence). Trimming removed 5 bases from V and 5 bases from J, with 15 bases in between. The CDR3 DNA sequence: TGTGCCAGCAGTCCAGGGGAAGTGGTATATGGCTACACCTTC. Amino acid sequence: CASSPGEVVYGYTF.

The chain employs TRBV7-9 and TRBJ2-7, with a tentative D call TRBD1 (6 bases). Trimming stripped 4 bases from V and 6 bases from J, with 16 bases between. Germline lookup yields CDR1 SEHNR and CDR2 FQNEAQ (reference sequence). The CDR3 contains 14 residues. CDR3 sequence reads: CASSSRDKFGEQYF. The CDR3 region has the DNA TGTGCCAGCAGCTCCCGGGACAAGTTCGGCGAGCAGTACTTC.

V usage is TRBV19 and J usage is TRBJ1-1; no firm D call. V lost 2 bases and J lost 4, with 20 bases in between. This CDR3 spans 17 amino acids. CDR1 and CDR2 from the germline V gene are LNHDA and SQIVND (reference sequence). Here the CDR3 reads CASSITSDGVAGTEAFF. In nucleotides, the CDR3 is TGTGCCAGTAGTATAACCTCCGACGGGGTAGCTGGCACTGAAGCTTTCTTT.

This clonotype has more than one count but fewer than ten. J is TRBJ1-1 and V is TRBV6-2 or TRBV6-3; D gene unclear. The CDR3 spans 18 residues. V shed 4 bases and J shed 1 base, with 22 bases lying between them. Germline CDR1 and CDR2: MNHEY and SVGEGT. CDR3 nucleotides: TGTGCCAGCAGTTCCTTAGACAACTCACTCCATCCGAACACTGAAGCTTTCTTT. Its protein is CASSSLDNSLHPNTEAFF.

This clonotype was seen ten or more times. The CDR3 spells CASRRLHLTEAFF. Written as DNA, the CDR3 is TGTGCCAGCAGGCGTCTACACCTAACTGAAGCTTTCTTT. The rearrangement links TRBV6-2 or TRBV6-3 to TRBJ1-1; D unresolved. This CDR3 comprises 13 residues. V was cut by 6 bases and J by 5 bases, with 13 bases left in between. Germline V gives CDR1 MNHEY, CDR2 SVGEGT.

The chain uses TRBV7-9 and TRBJ2-5, with D possibly called TRBD1 or TRBD2 (5 bases each). Germline V gene lookup returns CDR1 SEHNR and CDR2 FQNEAQ (reference sequence). The CDR3 has 12 residues. V was cut by 8 bases and J by 5 bases, with 12 bases left in between. This chain's CDR3 is CASGGEDETQYF. The CDR3 DNA reads as TGTGCCAGCGGGGGAGAAGACGAGACCCAGTACTTC.

Only a few counts were recorded for this clonotype. The chain employs TRBV19 and TRBJ1-2; D is unclear. Looked up from germline, CDR1 is LNHDA and CDR2 is SQIVND (reference sequence). The CDR3 length is 15 residues. V lost 10 bases to trimming and J lost 0 bases, with 18 bases between them. This CDR3 reads CATSPWTYTNYGYTF. The CDR3 DNA reads TGTGCCACGTCACCCTGGACTTATACTAACTATGGCTACACCTTC. Using reference TRBV19 and TRBJ1-2 for the parts outside the CDR3, the full variable domain is DGGITQSPKYLFRKEGQNVTLSCEQNLNHDAMYWYRQDPGQGLRLIYYSQIVNDFQKGDIAEGYSVSREKKESFPLTVTSAQKNPTAFYLCATSPWTYTNYGYTFGSGTRLTVV.